This record covers a single T cell receptor beta chain. This entry comes from a study of blood T cell repertoires in COVID-19. TCRdb's table, derived via immunoSEQ multiplex PCR, lists solely in-frame clones and lacks some. Of fewer than 250,000 clones listed, under 90% are singletons. Germline CDR1 is SGHDN and CDR2 is FVKESK. The CDR3 has 16 amino acids. V shed 2 bases and J 4 bases; nucleotides not matched to a gene: 8. The sequence derives from a man in his forties or fifties with COVID-19, enrolled during active disease. This rearrangement joins TRBV14 to TRBJ2-5, with TRBD1 matching 9 bases. The sequenced sample was peripheral blood. The CDR3 DNA reads TGTGCCAGCAGCCAATTCCGGGACAGGGTGGCAGAGACCCAGTACTTC. Amino acid sequence: CASSQFRDRVAETQYF.